This T cell receptor beta chain was sequenced in a study of kidney transplant recipient with SARS-CoV-2 infection. This clonotype was seen ten or more times. The ends lost 10 bases at V and 1 base at J; junction bases unmatched: 5. This CDR3 is 14 amino acids long. Germline V gives CDR1 MDHEN, CDR2 SYDVKM. Each CDR3 protein gets one entry after TCRdb re-called the reads with MiXCR. The sample has approximately 240,000 distinct CDR3 sequences, more than 25% seen once. The sequence was collected from a male patient aged 25 to 39 who had COVID-19 and was a kidney transplant recipient. These T cells may partly come from the graft donor. This specimen was a blood sample, taken at baseline and between days 110 and 120 from a kidney transplant recipient. The rearrangement links TRBV28 to TRBJ2-2; 8 nucleotides match TRBD1. DNA of the CDR3: TGTGCCACCTCGGACAGGGTGAACACCGGGGAGCTGTTTTTT. Residues: CATSDRVNTGELFF.